Each of the 12 T cell receptor beta chains below was sequenced from the same sample in a study of T cell repertoires in cytomegalovirus infection. Each CDR3 protein gets one entry after TCRdb re-called the reads with MiXCR. Among a few hundred thousand distinct CDR3 sequences listed, 22% were seen once. Sequencing used CD8+ T cells from PBMCs. These receptors were obtained from a human donor in good health (CMV status not recorded). Some clones in this sample may be carry-over from other donors' samples.

This clonotype was counted only a few times. The gene calls are TRBV4-2 and TRBJ2-1; D ambiguous. V gave up 1 base and J gave up 8 bases, with 3 bases separating them. This CDR3 has 11 residues. CDR1 and CDR2 (germline): LGHNA, YNFKEQ. CDR3 nucleotide sequence: TGTGCCAGCAGCCAAGGGGATGAGCAGTTCTTC. Residues: CASSQGDEQFF.

V and J are TRBV15 and TRBJ2-3, with TRBD2 matching over 12 bases. The CDR3 runs 16 residues. Trimming at V came to 1 base and at J to 1 base, leaving 0 bases not matched to a gene. The V gene's germline CDR1 is LNHNV and CDR2 YYDKDF (reference sequence). CDR3 nucleotides: TGTGCCACCAGCAGAGGACTAGCGGGGGGCACAGATACGCAGTATTTT. Protein product: CATSRGLAGGTDTQYF. Complete variable domain (other parts from reference TRBV15 and TRBJ2-3): DAMVIQNPRYQVTQFGKPVTLSCSQTLNHNVMYWYQQKSSQAPKLLFHYYDKDFNNEADTPDNFQSRRPNTSFCFLDIRSPGLGDTAMYLCATSRGLAGGTDTQYFGPGTRLTVL.

The rearrangement links TRBV19 to TRBJ2-1; D unresolved. Per the germline V gene, CDR1 is LNHDA and CDR2 is SQIVND (reference sequence). Trimming stripped 3 bases from V and 7 bases from J, with 7 bases between. The CDR3 has 12 amino acids. This CDR3 is CASSIEANEQFF. In nucleotides, the CDR3 is TGTGCCAGTAGTATTGAGGCGAATGAGCAGTTCTTC.

This clonotype has at least ten counts. The chain carries TRBV7-2 and TRBJ1-4; D is unclear. V was cut by 5 bases and J by 6 bases, with 10 bases left in between. Looked up from germline, CDR1 is SGHTA and CDR2 is FQGNSA. The CDR3 loop spans 13 amino acids. CDR3 nucleotides: TGTGCCAGCAGCCTCATATTAGATGAAAAACTGTTTTTT. Encoded protein: CASSLILDEKLFF.

This clonotype was observed a few times. The chain has TRBV27 and TRBJ2-1, with TRBD2 matching 9 bases. The J segment lost 7 bases and the V segment lost 3 bases, leaving 7 bases of the junction unmatched. This CDR3 has 15 amino acids. Germline CDR1 reads MNHEY; CDR2 reads SMNVEV (reference sequence). CDR3 nucleotide sequence: TGTGCCAGCAGTTTCGGCGGGGGGGCGCGAAATGAGCAGTTCTTC. Translating gives CASSFGGGARNEQFF.

In this sample, this clonotype turned up many times. V is TRBV7-6 and J is TRBJ2-3, with D unresolved. Germline CDR1 and CDR2: SGHVS and FNYEAQ. The CDR3 runs to 14 residues. V lost 2 bases to trimming and J lost 0 bases, with 6 bases between them. This CDR3 is CASSLNPSTDTQYF. The CDR3 bases are TGTGCCAGCAGCTTAAATCCTAGCACAGATACGCAGTATTTT.

The gene calls are TRBV28 and TRBJ2-3, with D perhaps being TRBD1 or TRBD2 (5 bases each). The germline V gene has CDR1 MDHEN and CDR2 SYDVKM. The CDR3 is made up of 14 amino acids. Trimming removed 6 bases from V and 2 bases from J, with 12 bases in between. The CDR3 spells CASSPWDDTDTQYF. The CDR3 coding sequence is TGTGCCAGCAGCCCTTGGGACGACACAGATACGCAGTATTTT.

About this clonotype itself: This may stem from a read error, because a much larger clone lies one nucleotide away. V usage is TRBV28 and J usage is TRBJ2-1; no definite D call. Trimming took 10 bases from V and 6 from J, leaving 1 base between them. The CDR3 has 8 residues. CDR1 is MDHEN and CDR2 is SYDVKM in the germline V gene. CDR3 bases: TGTGCCACCAATGAGCAGTTCTTC. Translating it yields CATNEQFF. Full variable domain (missing parts from reference TRBV28 and TRBJ2-1): DVKVTQSSRYLVKRTGEKVFLECVQDMDHENMFWYRQDPGLGLRLIYFSYDVKMKEKGDIPEGYSVSREKKERFSLILESASTNQTSMYLCATNEQFFGPGTRLTVL.

Regarding this clonotype: A read error is possible here, since a much larger clone lies one base away. V is TRBV9 and J is TRBJ2-7, with 12 bases that match TRBD2. Looked up from germline, CDR1 is SGDLS and CDR2 is YYNGEE. J gave up 2 bases and V 3 bases, and 3 bases lay outside the gene matches. The CDR3 length is 15 residues. The CDR3 is CASSAGLAGTYEQYF. Written as DNA, the CDR3 is TGTGCCAGCAGCGCCGGACTAGCGGGGACCTACGAGCAGTACTTC. Combining the CDR3 with reference TRBV9 and TRBJ2-7 gives the whole variable domain DSGVTQTPKHLITATGQRVTLRCSPRSGDLSVYWYQQSLDQGLQFLIQYYNGEERAKGNILERFSAQQFPDLHSELNLSSLELGDSALYFCASSAGLAGTYEQYFGPGTRLTVT.

A few counts support this clonotype. The chain couples TRBV5-8 to TRBJ1-5; 8 bases agree with TRBD1. The germline gives CDR1 SGHTS, CDR2 YDEGEE. CDR3 length equals 17 residues. V lost 1 base, J lost 5 bases, and 11 bases stayed unmatched. CDR3 region: CASSLWAGGNNDQPQHF. CDR3 nucleotide sequence: TGTGCCAGCAGCTTGTGGGCAGGGGGCAACAACGATCAGCCCCAGCATTTT.

This clonotype was counted only a few times. The chain uses TRBV12-3 or TRBV12-4 and TRBJ2-7; 7 nucleotides line up with TRBD1. Trimming cost V 3 bases and J 5 bases; bases outside gene matches: 4. The CDR3 totals 13 residues. The CDR3 loop is CASSLGTAHEQYF. Written as DNA, the CDR3 is TGTGCCAGCAGTTTGGGGACAGCCCACGAGCAGTACTTC.

The V call is TRBV29-1, the J call TRBJ1-2; 7 nucleotides line up with TRBD1. Germline CDR1 reads SQVTM; CDR2 reads ANQGSEA. The CDR3 is made up of 16 amino acids. V gave up 0 bases and J gave up 2 bases; unmatched junction bases: 9. CDR3 sequence (DNA): TGCAGCGTTGAAGAGTGGACAGGCTCAAGGAACTATGGCTACACCTTC. Protein sequence: CSVEEWTGSRNYGYTF.